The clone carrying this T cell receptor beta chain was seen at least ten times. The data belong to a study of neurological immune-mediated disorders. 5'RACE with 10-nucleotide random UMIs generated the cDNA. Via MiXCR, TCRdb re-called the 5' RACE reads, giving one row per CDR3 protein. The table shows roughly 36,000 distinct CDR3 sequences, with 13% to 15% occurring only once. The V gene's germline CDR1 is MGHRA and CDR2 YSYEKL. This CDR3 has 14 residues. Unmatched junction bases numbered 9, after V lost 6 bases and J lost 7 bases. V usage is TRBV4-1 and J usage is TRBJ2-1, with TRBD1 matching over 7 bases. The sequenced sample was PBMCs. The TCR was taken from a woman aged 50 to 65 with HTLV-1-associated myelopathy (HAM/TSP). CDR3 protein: CASSRTGDKNEQFF. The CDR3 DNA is TGCGCCAGCAGTCGTACAGGGGATAAGAATGAGCAGTTCTTC.